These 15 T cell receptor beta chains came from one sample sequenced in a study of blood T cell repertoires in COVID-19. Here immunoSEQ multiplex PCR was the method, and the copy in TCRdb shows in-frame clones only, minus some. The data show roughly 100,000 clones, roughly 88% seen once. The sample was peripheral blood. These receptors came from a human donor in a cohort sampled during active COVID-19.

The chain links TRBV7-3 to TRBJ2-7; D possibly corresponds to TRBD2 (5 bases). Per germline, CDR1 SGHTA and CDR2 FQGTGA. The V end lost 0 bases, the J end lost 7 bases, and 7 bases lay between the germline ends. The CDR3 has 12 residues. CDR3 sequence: CASSLTGGEQYF. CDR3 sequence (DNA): TGTGCCAGCAGCTTAACGGGCGGGGAGCAGTACTTC.

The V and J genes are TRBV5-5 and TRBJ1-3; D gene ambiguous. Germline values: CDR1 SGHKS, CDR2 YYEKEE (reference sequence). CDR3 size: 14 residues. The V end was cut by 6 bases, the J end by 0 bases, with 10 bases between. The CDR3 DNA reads TGTGCCAGCAATAAACTCTCCTCTGGAAACACCATATATTTT. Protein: CASNKLSSGNTIYF.

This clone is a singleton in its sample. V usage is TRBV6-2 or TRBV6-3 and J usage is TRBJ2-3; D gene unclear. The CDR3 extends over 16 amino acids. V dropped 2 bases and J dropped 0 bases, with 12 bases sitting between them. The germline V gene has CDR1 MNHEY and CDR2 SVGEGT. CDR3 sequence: CASSYSVTFSTDTQYF. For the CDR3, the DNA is TGTGCCAGCAGTTACAGTGTGACTTTTAGCACAGATACGCAGTATTTT.

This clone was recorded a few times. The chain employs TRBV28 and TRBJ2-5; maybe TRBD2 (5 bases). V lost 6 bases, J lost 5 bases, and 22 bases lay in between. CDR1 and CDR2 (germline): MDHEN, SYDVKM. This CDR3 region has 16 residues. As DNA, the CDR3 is TGTGCCAGCAGACATATCGGCACCGAGGGAACGGAGACCCAGTACTTC. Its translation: CASRHIGTEGTETQYF.

CDR3 DNA sequence: TGTGCCAGCAGCCCTAGATCTAGTTTGGCAGGGGGGCCCTATGGCTACACCTTC. It translates to CASSPRSSLAGGPYGYTF. V gene TRBV7-8 combines with J gene TRBJ1-2, with TRBD1 identical over 7 bases. This CDR3 region has 18 residues. Unmatched junction bases numbered 19, after V lost 5 bases and J lost 4 bases. Germline V lookup: CDR1 SGHVS, CDR2 FQNEAQ. Complete variable domain (other parts from reference TRBV7-8 and TRBJ1-2): GAGVSQSPRYKVAKRGQDVALRCDPISGHVSLFWYQQALGQGPEFLTYFQNEAQLDKSGLPSDRFFAERPEGSVSTLKIQRTQQEDSAVYLCASSPRSSLAGGPYGYTFGSGTRLTVV.

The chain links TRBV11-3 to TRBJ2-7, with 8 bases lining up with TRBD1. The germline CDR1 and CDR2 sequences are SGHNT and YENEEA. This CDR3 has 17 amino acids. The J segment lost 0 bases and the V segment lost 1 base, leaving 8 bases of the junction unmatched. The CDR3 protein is CASSLGPGRGPSYEQYF. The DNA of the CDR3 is TGTGCCAGCAGCTTAGGGCCCGGCAGGGGGCCCTCCTACGAGCAGTACTTC.

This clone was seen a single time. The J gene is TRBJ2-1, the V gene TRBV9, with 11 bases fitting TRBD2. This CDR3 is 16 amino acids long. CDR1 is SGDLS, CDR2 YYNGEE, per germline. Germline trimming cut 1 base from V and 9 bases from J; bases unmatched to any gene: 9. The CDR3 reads CASSVLTSGRVGEQFF. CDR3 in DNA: TGTGCCAGCAGCGTATTAACTAGCGGGAGAGTAGGTGAGCAGTTCTTC.

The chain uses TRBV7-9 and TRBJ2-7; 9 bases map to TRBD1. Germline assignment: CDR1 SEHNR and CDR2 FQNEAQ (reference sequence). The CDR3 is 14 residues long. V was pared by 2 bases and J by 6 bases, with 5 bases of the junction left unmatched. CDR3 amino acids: CASSLSGTGTEQYF. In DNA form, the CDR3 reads TGTGCCAGCAGCTTAAGCGGGACAGGGACCGAGCAGTACTTC.

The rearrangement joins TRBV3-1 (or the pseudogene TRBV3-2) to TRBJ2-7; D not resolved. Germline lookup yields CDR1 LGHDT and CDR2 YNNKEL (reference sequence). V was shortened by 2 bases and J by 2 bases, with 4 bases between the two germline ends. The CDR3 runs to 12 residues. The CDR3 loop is CASSQSAYEQYF. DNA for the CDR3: TGTGCCAGCAGCCAATCAGCCTACGAGCAGTACTTC.

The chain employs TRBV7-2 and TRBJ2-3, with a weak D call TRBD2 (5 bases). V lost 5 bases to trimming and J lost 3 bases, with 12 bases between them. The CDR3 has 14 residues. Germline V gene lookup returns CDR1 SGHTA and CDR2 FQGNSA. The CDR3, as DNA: TGTGCCAGCAGCCAGAGACTACCTACAGATACGCAGTATTTT. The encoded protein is CASSQRLPTDTQYF.

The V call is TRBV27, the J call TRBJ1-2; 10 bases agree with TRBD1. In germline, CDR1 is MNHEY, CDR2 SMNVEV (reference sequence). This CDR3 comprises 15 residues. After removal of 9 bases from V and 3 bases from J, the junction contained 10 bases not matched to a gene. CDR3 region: CARVRDRGPHYGYTF. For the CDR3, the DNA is TGTGCCAGGGTTCGGGACAGGGGTCCCCACTATGGCTACACCTTC.

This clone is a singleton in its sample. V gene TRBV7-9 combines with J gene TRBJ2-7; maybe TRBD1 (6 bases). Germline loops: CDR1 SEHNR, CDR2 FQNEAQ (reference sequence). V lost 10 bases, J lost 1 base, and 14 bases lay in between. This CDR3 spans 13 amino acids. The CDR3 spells CATNFQGSYEQYF. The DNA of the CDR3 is TGTGCCACCAATTTTCAGGGGTCCTACGAGCAGTACTTC.

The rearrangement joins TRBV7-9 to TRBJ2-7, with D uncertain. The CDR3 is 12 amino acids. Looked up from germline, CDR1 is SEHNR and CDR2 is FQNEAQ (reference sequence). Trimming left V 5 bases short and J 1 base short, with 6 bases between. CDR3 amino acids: CASSPSSYEQYF. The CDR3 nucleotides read TGTGCCAGCAGCCCCTCTTCCTACGAGCAGTACTTC. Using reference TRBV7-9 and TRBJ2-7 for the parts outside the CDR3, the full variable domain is DTGVSQNPRHKITKRGQNVTFRCDPISEHNRLYWYRQTLGQGPEFLTYFQNEAQLEKSRLLSDRFSAERPKGSFSTLEIQRTEQGDSAMYLCASSPSSYEQYFGPGTRLTVT.

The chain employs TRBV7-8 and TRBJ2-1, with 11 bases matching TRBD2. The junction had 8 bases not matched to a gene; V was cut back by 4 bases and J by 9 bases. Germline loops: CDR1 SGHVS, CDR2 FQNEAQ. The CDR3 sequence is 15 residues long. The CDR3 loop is CASSSPSGGYGEQFF. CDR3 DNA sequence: TGTGCCAGCAGCTCCCCTAGCGGGGGGTACGGTGAGCAGTTCTTC.

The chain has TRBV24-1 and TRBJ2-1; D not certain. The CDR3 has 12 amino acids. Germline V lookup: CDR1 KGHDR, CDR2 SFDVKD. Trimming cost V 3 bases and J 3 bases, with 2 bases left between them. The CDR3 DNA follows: TGTGCCACCAGTGATCGCTACAATGAGCAGTTCTTC. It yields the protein CATSDRYNEQFF.